This TCR beta chain was found in a study of T-cell memory formation after mild COVID-19. Study-wide context: Largely, the TCR clusters proved donor specific.

Study-level results: CD4+ clones that contracted lay mainly in CM and EM; CD8+ ones lay in EMRA. The finding that pre-infection memory included some responding clones suggested that cross-reactive memory joined.

Barcoded TCR alpha and TCR beta cDNA libraries with UMIs came from 5'RACE using constant-segment primers. Via MiXCR, TCRdb re-called the 5' RACE reads, giving one row per CDR3 protein. Among hundreds of thousands of distinct CDR3 sequences listed, 13% to 15% were seen once. This clonotype was counted only a few times. What it binds is not known. Per the germline V gene, CDR1 is LNHDA and CDR2 is SQIVND (reference sequence). This CDR3 spans 13 amino acids. Trimming shortened V by 1 base and J by 7 bases, and 8 bases separated the two germline ends. This rearrangement joins TRBV19 to TRBJ1-5; unclear D gene. Specimen: PBMCs or a T cell subset sorted from them (not recorded which). This receptor was obtained from a man aged 18 to 29 who had mild COVID-19 (a few samples of this study predate the infection). Cell type and time point are not known. The CDR3 loop reads CASSIGINQPQHF. CDR3 nucleotides: TGTGCCAGTAGTATAGGGATTAACCAGCCCCAGCATTTT.